These 14 T cell receptor beta chains originate from one sample sequenced in a study of T cells in localized non-small cell lung cancer. Libraries were prepared by immunoSEQ multiplex PCR; TCRdb keeps only in-frame clonotypes and omits some of them. The data show under 40,000 clones, around 84% seen once. The sequences come from peripheral blood, collected before any cancer treatment. All receptors come from a male donor at least 60 years old with stage II squamous cell lung carcinoma.

This chain uses TRBV2 with TRBJ1-1; D unclear. V shed 3 bases and J shed 10 bases, with 6 bases lying between them. The CDR3 is 10 amino acids. Germline V gene lookup returns CDR1 SNHLY and CDR2 FYNNEI. This CDR3 reads CASSDRRAFF. The CDR3 DNA reads as TGTGCCAGCAGTGATCGAAGAGCTTTCTTT. Using reference TRBV2 and TRBJ1-1 for the parts outside the CDR3, the full variable domain is EPEVTQTPSHQVTQMGQEVILRCVPISNHLYFYWYRQILGQKVEFLVSFYNNEISEKSEIFDDQFSVERPDGSNFTLKIRSTKLEDSAMYFCASSDRRAFFGQGTRLTVV.

The chain links TRBV18 to TRBJ2-5, with unresolved D. The V and J ends lost 3 bases and 2 bases respectively, with 4 bases between them. This CDR3 contains 12 residues. Per the germline V gene, CDR1 is KGHSH and CDR2 is LQKENI. The DNA for the CDR3 is TGTGCCAGCTCACCCCAGCAAGAGACCCAGTACTTC. Translating gives CASSPQQETQYF.

In this sample, this clone turned up once. The rearrangement uses TRBV7-3 and TRBJ2-5; no clear D gene. V lost 4 bases to trimming and J lost 3 bases, with 18 bases between them. CDR1 is SGHTA, CDR2 FQGTGA, per germline. This CDR3 contains 16 residues. CDR3 nucleotide sequence: TGTGCCAGCAGCTCACAGCCAGACCGAAATGAAGAGACCCAGTACTTC. Its translation is CASSSQPDRNEETQYF.

The rearrangement uses TRBV7-2 and TRBJ1-6; 7 nucleotides agree with TRBD1. Unmatched junction bases numbered 15, after V lost 1 base and J lost 15 bases. CDR1 and CDR2 (germline): SGHTA, FQGNSA. The CDR3 spans 16 residues. The CDR3 reads CASSLVVGQAPTLLHF. In DNA, the CDR3 is TGTGCCAGCAGCTTAGTTGTCGGACAGGCCCCAACGCTCCTCCACTTT.

The chain has TRBV7-3 and TRBJ2-7; 8 nucleotides agree with TRBD1. The CDR3 has 15 amino acids. Germline trimming cut 2 bases from V and 2 bases from J; bases unmatched to any gene: 5. CDR1 and CDR2 from the germline V gene are SGHTA and FQGTGA. The CDR3 DNA sequence: TGTGCCAGCAGCTTAGTTCAGGGACAGGCCTACGAGCAGTACTTC. It yields the protein CASSLVQGQAYEQYF. Filled out from reference TRBV7-3 and TRBJ2-7, the complete variable domain reads GAGVSQTPSNKVTEKGKYVELRCDPISGHTALYWYRQSLGQGPEFLIYFQGTGAADDSGLPNDRFFAVRPEGSVSTLKIQRTERGDSAVYLCASSLVQGQAYEQYFGPGTRLTVT.

This clone was recorded a few times. The chain links TRBV30 to TRBJ2-2, with D uncertain. Germline CDR1 GTSNPN, CDR2 SVGIG (reference sequence). This CDR3 contains 14 residues. Deletions cut 3 bases from V and 2 bases from J, with 10 bases between. The CDR3 sequence: CAWRARANTGELFF. The CDR3 DNA follows: TGTGCCTGGAGGGCGAGAGCCAACACCGGGGAGCTGTTTTTT.

The chain couples TRBV19 to TRBJ2-2, with D possibly being TRBD1 or TRBD2 (5 bases each). The germline V gene has CDR1 LNHDA and CDR2 SQIVND (reference sequence). V was shortened by 9 bases and J by 5 bases, with 19 bases between the two germline ends. CDR3 length: 15 amino acids. In DNA, the CDR3 is TGTGCCAGCGGACCCTGGGACCGACGGACCGGGGAGCTGTTTTTT. Translating it yields CASGPWDRRTGELFF. Full variable domain (outside the CDR3, taken from reference TRBV19 and TRBJ2-2): DGGITQSPKYLFRKEGQNVTLSCEQNLNHDAMYWYRQDPGQGLRLIYYSQIVNDFQKGDIAEGYSVSREKKESFPLTVTSAQKNPTAFYLCASGPWDRRTGELFFGEGSRLTVL.

For the CDR3, the DNA is TGTGCCACCGCAGGGACATTCGGCTTAAGGGAAAAACTGTTTTTT. Amino acids: CATAGTFGLREKLFF. V usage is TRBV7-8 and J usage is TRBJ1-4; D is possibly TRBD1 (6 bases). The CDR3 has 15 amino acids. V was clipped by 10 bases and J by 8 bases, with 23 bases between them. Germline CDR1 is SGHVS and CDR2 is FQNEAQ.

The genes are TRBV23-1 and TRBJ2-5; TRBD2 aligns across 13 bases. TRBV23-1 is an ORF, with its function uncertain. With 5 bases clipped from V and 5 bases from J, the junction kept 5 bases outside the gene matches. The length of the CDR3 is 15 residues. DNA of the CDR3: TGCGCCAGCAGTTACCGGACTAGCGGGAGCGAGACCCAGTACTTC. This translates into CASSYRTSGSETQYF.

The chain links TRBV7-3 to TRBJ1-1; TRBD1 agrees at 10 bases. The trim removed 5 bases at V and 11 bases at J, leaving 11 bases unmatched. Germline V gene data show CDR1 as SGHTA and CDR2 as FQGTGA. The length of the CDR3 is 14 residues. CDR3 DNA sequence: TGTGCCAGCAGCAAAGAAGGGGACAGGGGACTGGCTTTCTTT. This sequence encodes CASSKEGDRGLAFF.

In its sample, this clone was seen a few times. The J gene is TRBJ1-2, the V gene TRBV7-9, with unresolved D. The germline V gene has CDR1 SEHNR and CDR2 FQNEAQ (reference sequence). The CDR3 consists of 14 residues. Trimming removed 2 bases from V and 2 bases from J, with 9 bases in between. The CDR3 spells CASSLPTENYGYTF. In DNA, the CDR3 is TGTGCCAGCAGCTTACCCACAGAGAACTATGGCTACACCTTC.

This chain uses TRBV9 with TRBJ2-2; D uncertain. This CDR3 contains 14 residues. V gave up 0 bases and J gave up 7 bases, with 10 bases separating them. Germline V gives CDR1 SGDLS, CDR2 YYNGEE. The CDR3, as DNA: TGTGCCAGCAGCGTAGGTGGTTCCGGCGGGGAGCTGTTTTTT. It yields the protein CASSVGGSGGELFF. Based on the CDR3 plus reference TRBV9 and TRBJ2-2, the full variable domain is DSGVTQTPKHLITATGQRVTLRCSPRSGDLSVYWYQQSLDQGLQFLIQYYNGEERAKGNILERFSAQQFPDLHSELNLSSLELGDSALYFCASSVGGSGGELFFGEGSRLTVL.

The V gene is TRBV5-1, the J gene TRBJ2-3; either TRBD1 or TRBD2 may supply D (6 bases each). V lost 2 bases and J 4 bases, leaving 23 bases between the germline ends. The CDR3 loop spans 18 amino acids. The germline V gene has CDR1 SGHRS and CDR2 YFSETQ. The CDR3 sequence: CASSLNPSGAFQADTQYF. The CDR3, as DNA: TGCGCCAGCAGCTTAAATCCCTCGGGGGCATTCCAGGCAGATACGCAGTATTTT.

This chain links TRBV7-9 with TRBJ2-7, with 7 bases matching TRBD1. This CDR3 comprises 15 residues. After removal of 8 bases from V and 4 bases from J, the junction contained 14 bases not matched to a gene. In germline, CDR1 is SEHNR, CDR2 FQNEAQ (reference sequence). CDR3 DNA: TGTGCCAGCGCCCCGACCGGGACAGCCGTATACGAGCAGTACTTC. Protein product: CASAPTGTAVYEQYF.